A single sample gave rise to the 2 T cell receptor beta chains below, sequenced in a study of CD8 T cells in Susac syndrome. Random hexamers were used to reverse transcribe about 0.5 to 1 ug of RNA. TCRdb re-called the immunoSEQ multiplex PCR reads through MiXCR, storing one row per CDR3 protein. The table includes approximately 100,000 distinct CDR3 sequences, about 90% detected once. The specimen was CD4+ T cells from PBMCs. All receptors derive from a human donor in good health.

The V gene is TRBV20-1, the J gene TRBJ1-4; D is perhaps TRBD1 (6 bases). V lost 5 bases to trimming and J lost 7 bases, with 17 bases between them. Germline V gene sequence: CDR1 DFQATT, CDR2 SNEGSKA (reference sequence). This CDR3 contains 14 residues. CDR3 sequence (DNA): TGCAGTGCTTCCCCGACAGGCAGCATTGAAAAACTGTTTTTT. Translation gives CSASPTGSIEKLFF.

This clonotype was seen a single time. The J gene is TRBJ2-2, the V gene TRBV2, with D unclear. V lost 3 bases, J lost 12 bases, and 11 bases lay in between. This CDR3 is built from 12 residues. The germline CDR1 and CDR2 sequences are SNHLY and FYNNEI. This CDR3 is CASSDGMGKLFF. CDR3 DNA: TGTGCCAGCAGTGATGGAATGGGAAAGCTGTTTTTT.